This T cell receptor (beta chain) is drawn from a study of cytomegalovirus exposure and HLA in healthy donors. Sequenced by immunoSEQ multiplex PCR; TCRdb stores in-frame clones only, minus some. The table includes fewer than 400,000 clones, 70% to 90% detected once. Trimming took 6 bases from V and 8 from J; bases not matched to a gene: 13. This CDR3 contains 15 residues. CDR1 MNHNS and CDR2 SASEGT come from the germline V gene. Input material: PBMCs. This TCR was sampled from a young man in good health and CMV-seronegative. The V and J genes are TRBV6-1 and TRBJ1-2; 9 bases line up with TRBD1. CDR3 sequence: CASSAQQGAFMGYTF. The CDR3 DNA is TGTGCCAGCAGCGCCCAACAGGGGGCGTTTATGGGCTACACCTTC.